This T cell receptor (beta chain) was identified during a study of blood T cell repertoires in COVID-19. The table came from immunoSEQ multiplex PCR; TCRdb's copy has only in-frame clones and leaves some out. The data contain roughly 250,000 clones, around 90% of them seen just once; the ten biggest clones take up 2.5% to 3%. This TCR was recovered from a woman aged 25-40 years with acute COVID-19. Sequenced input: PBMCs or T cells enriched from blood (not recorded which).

The CDR3 coding sequence is TGTGCCAGCTCACGTACAGGGATGAACACTGAAGCTTTCTTT. It is translated as CASSRTGMNTEAFF. The rearrangement uses TRBV18 and TRBJ1-1; tentative D call: TRBD1 (6 bases). The CDR3 length is 14 residues. Deletions cut 4 bases from V and 0 bases from J, with 9 bases between. Germline V gene data show CDR1 as KGHSH and CDR2 as LQKENI.